One sample yielded the 16 T cell receptor beta chains listed below, sequenced in a study of blood T cell repertoires in COVID-19. The method was immunoSEQ multiplex PCR; TCRdb's version includes in-frame clones alone and lacks a portion of them. The data show fewer than 500,000 clones, 80% to 90% seen once. The sample comprised PBMCs or T cells enriched from blood (not recorded which). The receptors were gathered from a man younger than 40 who had recovered from COVID-19.

The CDR3 is CASSKGGQGAYEQYF. The CDR3 DNA reads as TGTGCCAGCAGCAAGGGGGGACAGGGGGCTTACGAGCAGTACTTC. The gene calls are TRBV9 and TRBJ2-7; 12 bases are shared with TRBD1. The germline V gene encodes CDR1 SGDLS and CDR2 YYNGEE. V lost 4 bases to trimming and J lost 4 bases; unmatched junction nucleotides: 6. This CDR3 spans 15 amino acids.

As for this clone: Other DNA variants within this sample encode the same CDR3. This chain links TRBV10-3 with TRBJ1-1; 9 bases are a match to TRBD1. The CDR3 has 14 residues. V lost 6 bases and J lost 1; bases outside the gene matches: 3. Germline CDR1 ENHRY, CDR2 SYGVKD. The CDR3 here is CAIRQGAGNTEAFF. In DNA form, the CDR3 reads TGTGCCATCAGACAGGGGGCCGGGAACACTGAAGCTTTCTTT.

V and J are TRBV30 and TRBJ1-6, with 7 nucleotides matching TRBD1. Germline V gives CDR1 GTSNPN, CDR2 SVGIG (reference sequence). This CDR3 contains 14 residues. Unmatched junction bases numbered 5, after V lost 1 base and J lost 8 bases. The CDR3 DNA is TGTGCCTGGAGTGCCTCAGGGGGTGATTCACCCCTCCACTTT. Its translation is CAWSASGGDSPLHF. Looking up the rest from reference TRBV30 and TRBJ1-6 gives the full variable domain: SQTIHQWPATLVQPVGSPLSLECTVEGTSNPNLYWYRQAAGRGLQLLFYSVGIGQISSEVPQNLSASRPQDRQFILSSKKLLLSDSGFYLCAWSASGGDSPLHFGNGTRLTVT.

The V gene is TRBV19, the J gene TRBJ1-2; D call uncertain. Germline CDR1 reads LNHDA; CDR2 reads SQIVND (reference sequence). V was clipped by 0 bases and J by 7 bases, with 18 bases between them. The CDR3 spans 16 residues. For the CDR3, the DNA is TGTGCCAGTAGTATAGATCGCGAGGTAATCAGCGCTGGCTACACCTTC. This translates into CASSIDREVISAGYTF.

The rearrangement joins TRBV19 to TRBJ2-7; 9 nucleotides agree with TRBD1. Per the germline V gene, CDR1 is LNHDA and CDR2 is SQIVND (reference sequence). The V gene end was trimmed by 8 bases and the J gene end by 3 bases; junction bases not matched to a gene: 2. The CDR3 contains 12 residues. The CDR3 reads CASEDRGYEQYF. The CDR3 nucleotides are TGTGCCAGTGAGGACAGGGGCTACGAGCAGTACTTC.

This clone was picked up one time. The chain links TRBV7-2 to TRBJ2-1, with 9 bases aligning to TRBD2. Germline V gene data show CDR1 as SGHTA and CDR2 as FQGNSA. The CDR3 extends over 15 amino acids. V lost 2 bases, J lost 4 bases, and 3 bases stayed unmatched. Here the CDR3 DNA reads TGTGCCAGCAGCTTAAGCGGGGGGTCTTACAATGAGCAGTTCTTC. Amino acids: CASSLSGGSYNEQFF.

The genes are TRBV9 and TRBJ2-3; the match to TRBD2 covers 7 bases. Trimming at V came to 3 bases and at J to 1 base, leaving 5 bases not matched to a gene. CDR1 is SGDLS and CDR2 is YYNGEE in the germline V gene. This CDR3 spans 15 amino acids. CDR3 amino acids: CASSGRGDRTDTQYF. Here the CDR3 DNA reads TGTGCCAGCAGCGGACGGGGGGACCGCACAGATACGCAGTATTTT.

The CDR3 DNA reads TGCGCCAGCAGCCAAGAGTACAGGGCTGGTCAGCCCCAGCATTTT. Protein product: CASSQEYRAGQPQHF. V is TRBV4-1 and J is TRBJ1-5, with D possibly TRBD1 on 6 matching bases. The CDR3 consists of 15 residues. From germline, CDR1 is MGHRA and CDR2 YSYEKL. V was cut by 0 bases and J by 6 bases, with 12 bases left in between.

The gene calls are TRBV19 and TRBJ2-5; 11 bases line up with TRBD1. There are 15 residues in the CDR3. Germline V gene data show CDR1 as LNHDA and CDR2 as SQIVND (reference sequence). V lost 6 bases to trimming and J lost 5 bases; unmatched junction nucleotides: 8. CDR3 sequence (DNA): TGTGCCAGTAGCCTCGGACAGGGGGCGCGGGAGACCCAGTACTTC. Protein: CASSLGQGARETQYF.

V and J are TRBV30 and TRBJ1-5, with D uncertain. The germline CDR1 and CDR2 sequences are GTSNPN and SVGIG (reference sequence). V was trimmed by 4 bases and J by 0 bases, leaving 10 bases between them. The CDR3 totals 14 residues. CDR3 sequence reads: CAWTTSSSNQPQHF. CDR3 sequence (DNA): TGTGCCTGGACAACCAGTTCTAGCAATCAGCCCCAGCATTTT.

The DNA for the CDR3 is TGTGCCAGCAGCTTAGAGCGACTAGCGGGGTACTACACCTACGAGCAGTACTTC. It translates to CASSLERLAGYYTYEQYF. The chain uses TRBV7-2 and TRBJ2-7; 11 positions agree with TRBD2. V gave up 1 base and J gave up 2 bases; unmatched junction bases: 10. Per germline, CDR1 SGHTA and CDR2 FQGNSA. CDR3 size: 18 residues.

This sequence joins TRBV9 and TRBJ1-1; D not certain. This CDR3 is built from 14 residues. V was clipped by 0 bases and J by 2 bases, with 8 bases between them. CDR1 and CDR2 (germline): SGDLS, YYNGEE. The CDR3 here is CASSVGPTNTEAFF. For the CDR3, the DNA is TGTGCCAGCAGCGTAGGGCCCACCAACACTGAAGCTTTCTTT.

The chain couples TRBV5-4 to TRBJ2-2; 7 bases align to TRBD1. The V gene end was trimmed by 4 bases and the J gene end by 7 bases; junction bases not matched to a gene: 10. There are 15 residues in the CDR3. The germline V gene encodes CDR1 SGHNT and CDR2 YYREEE (reference sequence). The CDR3: CASSNQQGKVGELFF. The DNA for the CDR3 is TGTGCCAGCAGCAACCAACAGGGGAAGGTCGGGGAGCTGTTTTTT.

The chain carries TRBV7-9 and TRBJ1-2; 11 bases align to TRBD1. From germline, CDR1 is SEHNR and CDR2 FQNEAQ (reference sequence). Trimming cost V 7 bases and J 0 bases; bases outside gene matches: 7. This CDR3 spans 16 amino acids. The CDR3 protein is CASTGQGAIPNYGYTF. CDR3 nucleotide sequence: TGTGCCAGCACCGGACAGGGGGCGATCCCTAACTATGGCTACACCTTC. The variable domain in full, completed from reference TRBV7-9 and TRBJ1-2, reads DTGVSQNPRHKITKRGQNVTFRCDPISEHNRLYWYRQTLGQGPEFLTYFQNEAQLEKSRLLSDRFSAERPKGSFSTLEIQRTEQGDSAMYLCASTGQGAIPNYGYTFGSGTRLTVV.

The chain combines TRBV5-1 with TRBJ1-4; perhaps TRBD1 as D (6 bases). The germline CDR1 and CDR2 sequences are SGHRS and YFSETQ. V was cut by 0 bases and J by 7 bases, with 13 bases left in between. CDR3 size: 15 residues. CDR3 residues: CASSLEGGSSEKLFF. The CDR3 DNA reads as TGCGCCAGCAGCTTGGAAGGGGGATCGAGTGAAAAACTGTTTTTT.

This rearrangement joins TRBV9 to TRBJ1-6, with TRBD1 as a possible D gene (5 bases). The CDR3 runs to 16 residues. The germline V and J ends were trimmed by 4 bases and 6 bases, with 17 bases remaining between them. CDR1 and CDR2 (germline): SGDLS, YYNGEE. As DNA, the CDR3 is TGTGCCAGCAGCCCCGGGGGGGGGACGACTAATTCACCCCTCCACTTT. It encodes CASSPGGGTTNSPLHF.